Listed below are T cell receptor beta chains from one sample, sequenced in a study of blood T cell repertoires in COVID-19. Method: immunoSEQ multiplex PCR; TCRdb's copy keeps in-frame clones and lacks some. The table lists approximately 260,000 clones, around nine tenths of them singletons. The sequenced sample consisted of peripheral blood. These receptors were taken from a woman between 65 and 79 years old with COVID-19, enrolled during active disease. CDR3s include the opening cysteine and the closing phenylalanine or tryptophan. Fields, in order: J gene, V gene, CDR3 protein.

TRBJ2-1 TRBV7-2 CASSLTSGMGNEQFF
TRBJ1-2 TRBV2 CASSEAGAGRFYGYTF
TRBJ2-1 TRBV9 CASSVGYGLAGDNEQFF
TRBJ2-7 TRBV11-3 CASSLDPRTYEQYF
TRBJ1-2 TRBV6-5 CASSPRTGHGYTF
TRBJ1-3 TRBV5-1 CVSSLSGGSGNTIYF
TRBJ2-7 TRBV27 CATRVLAGHEQYF
TRBJ1-2 TRBV7-6 CASSLGRGPGGYGYTF
TRBJ1-1 TRBV28 CASSPRTGGRNTEAFF
TRBJ2-7 TRBV6-5 CASSKGQYEQYF
TRBJ1-4 TRBV11-2 CASTEQANSEKLFF
TRBJ2-5 TRBV5-4 CASSPLLAGGQETQYF
TRBJ1-2 TRBV30 CAWKPGQATNYGYTF
TRBJ2-3 TRBV5-4 CASSFGGALADTQYF
TRBJ2-5 TRBV14 CASSQAGRGGRETQYF
TRBJ2-3 TRBV6-5 CASRTLGHGTDTQYF
TRBJ2-2 TRBV11-2 CASSQRLAGVGGELFF
TRBJ2-7 TRBV2 CASSERSSAYEQYF
TRBJ2-5 TRBV28 CASNSLPGEGAQYF
TRBJ1-2 TRBV5-6 CASSSVGQPYGYTF
TRBJ2-4 TRBV14 CASSQDISNIQYF
TRBJ2-7 TRBV29-1 CDIILDQGSGRIHYEQYF
TRBJ1-1 TRBV7-9 CASSLAQTANTEAFF
TRBJ1-1 TRBV6-1 CASSELETVGAF
TRBJ2-5 TRBV5-4 CASSLGGPGGLTQYF
TRBJ1-2 TRBV4-3 CASSQDLPDGYTF
TRBJ1-3 TRBV28 CASSSPGVGNTIYF
TRBJ1-2 TRBV28 CASSLRGQGPYYGYTF
TRBJ1-1 TRBV2 CASTSLRTANTEAFF